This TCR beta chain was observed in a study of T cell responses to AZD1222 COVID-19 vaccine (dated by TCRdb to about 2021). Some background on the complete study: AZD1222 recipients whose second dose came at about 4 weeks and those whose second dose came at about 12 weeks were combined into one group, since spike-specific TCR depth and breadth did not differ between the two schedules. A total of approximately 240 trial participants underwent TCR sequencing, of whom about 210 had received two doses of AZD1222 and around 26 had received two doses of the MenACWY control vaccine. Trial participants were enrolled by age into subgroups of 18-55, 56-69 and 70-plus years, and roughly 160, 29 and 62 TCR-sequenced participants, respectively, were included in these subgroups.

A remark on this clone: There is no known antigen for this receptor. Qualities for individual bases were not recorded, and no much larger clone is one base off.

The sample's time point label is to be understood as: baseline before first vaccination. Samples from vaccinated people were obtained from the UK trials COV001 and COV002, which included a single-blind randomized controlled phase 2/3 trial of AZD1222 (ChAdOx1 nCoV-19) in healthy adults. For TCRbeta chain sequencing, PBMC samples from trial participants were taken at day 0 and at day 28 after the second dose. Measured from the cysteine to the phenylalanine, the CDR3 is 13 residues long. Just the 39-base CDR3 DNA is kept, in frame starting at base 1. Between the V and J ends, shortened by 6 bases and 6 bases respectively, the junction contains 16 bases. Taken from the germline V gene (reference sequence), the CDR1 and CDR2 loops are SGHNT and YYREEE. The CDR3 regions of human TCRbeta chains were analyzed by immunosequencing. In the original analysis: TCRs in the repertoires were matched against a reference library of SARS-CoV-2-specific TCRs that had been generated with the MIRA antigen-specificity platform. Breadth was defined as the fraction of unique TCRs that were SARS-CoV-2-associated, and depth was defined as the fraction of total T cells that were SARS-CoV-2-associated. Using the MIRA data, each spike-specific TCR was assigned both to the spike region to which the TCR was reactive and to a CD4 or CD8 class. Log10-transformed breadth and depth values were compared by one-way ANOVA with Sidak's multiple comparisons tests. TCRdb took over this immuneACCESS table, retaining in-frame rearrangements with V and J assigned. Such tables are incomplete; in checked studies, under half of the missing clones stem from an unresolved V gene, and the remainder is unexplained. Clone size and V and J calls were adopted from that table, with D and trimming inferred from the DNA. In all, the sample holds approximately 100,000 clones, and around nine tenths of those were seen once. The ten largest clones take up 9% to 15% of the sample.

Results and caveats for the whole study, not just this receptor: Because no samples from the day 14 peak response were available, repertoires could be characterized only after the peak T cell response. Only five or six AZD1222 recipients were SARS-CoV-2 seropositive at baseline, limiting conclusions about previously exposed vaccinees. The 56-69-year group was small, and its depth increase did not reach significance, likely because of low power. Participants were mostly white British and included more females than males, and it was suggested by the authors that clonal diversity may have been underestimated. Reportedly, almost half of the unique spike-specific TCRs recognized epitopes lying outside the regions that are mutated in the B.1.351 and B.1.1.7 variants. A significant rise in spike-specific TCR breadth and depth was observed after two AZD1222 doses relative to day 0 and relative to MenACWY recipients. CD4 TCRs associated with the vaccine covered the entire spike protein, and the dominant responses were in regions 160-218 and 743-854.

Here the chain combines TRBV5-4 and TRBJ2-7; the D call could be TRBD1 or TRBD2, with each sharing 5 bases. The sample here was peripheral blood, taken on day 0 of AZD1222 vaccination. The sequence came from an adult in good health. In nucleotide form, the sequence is TGTGCCAGCACCCGGGACCGGGCTTCCGAGCAGTACTTC. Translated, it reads CASTRDRASEQYF.